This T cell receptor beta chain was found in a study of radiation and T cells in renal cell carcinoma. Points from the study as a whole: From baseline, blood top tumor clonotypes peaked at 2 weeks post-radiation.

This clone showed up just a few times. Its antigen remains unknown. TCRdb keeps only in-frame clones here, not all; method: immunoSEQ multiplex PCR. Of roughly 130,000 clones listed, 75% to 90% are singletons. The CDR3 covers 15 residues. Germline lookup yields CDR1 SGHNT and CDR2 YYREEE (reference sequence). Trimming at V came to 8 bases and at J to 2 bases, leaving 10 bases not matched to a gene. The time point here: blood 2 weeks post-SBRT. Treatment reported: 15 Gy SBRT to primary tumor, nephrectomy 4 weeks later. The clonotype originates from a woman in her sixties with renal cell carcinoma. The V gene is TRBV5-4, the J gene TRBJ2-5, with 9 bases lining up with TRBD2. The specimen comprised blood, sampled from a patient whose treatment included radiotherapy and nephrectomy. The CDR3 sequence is CASGGSGGPQETQYF. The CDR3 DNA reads TGTGCCAGTGGGGGAAGCGGGGGGCCTCAAGAGACCCAGTACTTC.